This T cell receptor beta chain derives from a study of T cells in localized non-small cell lung cancer. Study-wide results and limits: Adjacent lung tissue had a median approximately 57 of the top 100 clones found in the tumor. As only one tumor region underwent sequencing, heterogeneity remains possible. A higher density of T cells in blood coincided with extended overall survival. Among the tissues sampled, uninvolved adjacent lung had the highest T cell clonality, above tumor.

Per germline, CDR1 SSHAT and CDR2 FNYEAQ (reference sequence). The CDR3 covers 14 residues. Assay used: immunoSEQ multiplex PCR; TCRdb lists only in-frame clones, some missing. The sample gives tens of thousands of clones, 90% of which show up once; around 1.8% is in the top ten. Concerning this clone: Antigen specificity is unknown. The junction differs from germline at one of its ends, possibly a read error.

The specimen comprised peripheral blood, sampled before any cancer treatment. This sequence joins TRBV7-7 and TRBJ2-7, with D possibly being TRBD2 (6 bases). This receptor was obtained from a woman between 40 and 69 years old with stage I lung adenocarcinoma. Here the CDR3 reads CASSLGKQGGRQYF. The CDR3 DNA follows: TGTGCTAGCAGCTTAGGGAAGCAGGGAGGAAGGCAGTACTTC.